The subject of this entry is one T cell receptor (beta chain). Its antigen is still unknown. This CDR3 region has 14 residues. Germline V lookup: CDR1 MNHNS, CDR2 SASEGT. V trimming: 7 bases; J trimming: 8 bases; junction bases outside the gene matches: 8. This entry is derived from a study of blood T cells in healthy people across ages. Study results and limitations: TCR beta diversity was tightly associated with the proportion of naive T cells. Possibly, changes in expanded clonotypes were confounded because donor CMV status was unknown. A roughly linear age-dependent decrease characterized TCR beta diversity per million T cells. Compared with aged donors, long-lived donors showed fewer expanded clones, suggesting selection.

Sample-barcoded 5' priming and a J-beta primer mix drove a second PCR of roughly 6 to 12 cycles. TCRdb independently ran MiXCR on the 5' RACE reads; one entry per CDR3 protein. Among around 580,000 distinct CDR3 sequences listed, roughly 48% were seen once. Material: blood. The sequence was collected from a man older than 75 in good health. The chain carries TRBV6-1 and TRBJ2-1, with TRBD1 matching 10 bases. CDR3 sequence reads: CASIRDRGLYEQFF. The CDR3 DNA reads TGTGCCAGCATTCGGGACAGGGGTCTCTATGAGCAGTTCTTC.